This TCR beta chain was captured in a study of T cell changes during pregnancy in multiple sclerosis. The CDR3 is 15 residues long. Per germline, CDR1 SGDLS and CDR2 YYNGEE. V shed 4 bases and J shed 4 bases, with 15 bases lying between them. The data were produced by immunoSEQ multiplex PCR, yet TCRdb's version contains in-frame clones alone and is incomplete. The repertoire includes approximately 100,000 clones, around 92% of them detected once, and approximately 1.6% sits in the top ten. The TCR sequence derives from a female donor with multiple sclerosis, enrolled in a pregnancy study. The J gene is TRBJ2-1, the V gene TRBV9; D is unclear. Sample: peripheral blood, taken after pregnancy. This CDR3 is CASSPRGELYNEQFF. In nucleotides, the CDR3 is TGTGCCAGCAGCCCCCGCGGCGAGCTGTACAATGAGCAGTTCTTC.